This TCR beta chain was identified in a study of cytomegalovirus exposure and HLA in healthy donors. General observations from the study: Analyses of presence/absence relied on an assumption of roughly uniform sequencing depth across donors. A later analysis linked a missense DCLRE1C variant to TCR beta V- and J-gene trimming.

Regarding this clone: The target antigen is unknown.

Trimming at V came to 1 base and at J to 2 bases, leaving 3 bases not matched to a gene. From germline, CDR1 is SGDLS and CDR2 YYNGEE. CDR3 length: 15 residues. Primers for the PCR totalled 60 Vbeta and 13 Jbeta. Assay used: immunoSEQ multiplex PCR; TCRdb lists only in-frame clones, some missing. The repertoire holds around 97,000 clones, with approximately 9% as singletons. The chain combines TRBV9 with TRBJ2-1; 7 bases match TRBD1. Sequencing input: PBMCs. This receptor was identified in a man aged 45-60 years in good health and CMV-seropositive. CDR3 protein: CASSVLTGTYNEQFF. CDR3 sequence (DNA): TGTGCCAGCAGCGTATTGACAGGGACCTACAATGAGCAGTTCTTC. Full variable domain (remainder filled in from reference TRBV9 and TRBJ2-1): DSGVTQTPKHLITATGQRVTLRCSPRSGDLSVYWYQQSLDQGLQFLIQYYNGEERAKGNILERFSAQQFPDLHSELNLSSLELGDSALYFCASSVLTGTYNEQFFGPGTRLTVL.